The 28 T cell receptor beta chains below were found in one sample sequenced in a study of T cells in Graves' hyperthyroidism and ophthalmopathy. RNA transcripts yielded amplified TCR beta CDR3 regions. A set of HTBI primers served as the primers for a first-round RT-PCR of the TCR CDR3. One entry per CDR3 protein, called by TCRdb with MiXCR from the multiplex PCR reads. The data hold 550,000 to 700,000 distinct CDR3 sequences, with about 45% observed a single time. Sequenced material: peripheral blood or thyroid tissue (not recorded which). These TCRs come from an adult woman with Graves' disease, either hyperthyroidism or ophthalmopathy (not recorded which).

About this clonotype: It may be a read error: a sequence one base away is much more abundant. CDR3 sequence (DNA): TGTGCCGGCAGTCACGAGAGCTGGGAAAGCAATCAGCCCCAGCATTTT. Translation gives CAGSHESWESNQPQHF. This chain joins TRBV12-3 or TRBV12-4 and TRBJ1-5, with D unresolved. This CDR3 is built from 16 residues.

The rearrangement joins TRBV20-1 to TRBJ2-5, with 7 bases lining up with TRBD1. The CDR3 has 14 residues. The germline gives CDR1 DFQATT, CDR2 SNEGSKA (reference sequence). The ends lost 1 base at V and 5 bases at J; junction bases unmatched: 7. The CDR3: CSARGQGLRETQYF. The CDR3 DNA follows: TGCAGTGCTAGAGGACAGGGCTTGAGGGAGACCCAGTACTTC.

This clonotype was seen repeatedly, ten times or more. The chain uses TRBV20-1 and TRBJ2-5; TRBD2 aligns across 9 bases. The junction had 5 bases not matched to a gene; V was cut back by 1 base and J by 2 bases. This CDR3 is built from 15 residues. Germline V gives CDR1 DFQATT, CDR2 SNEGSKA (reference sequence). The CDR3 region has the DNA TGCAGTGCTAGAGTGGAAGCGGGGGGACAAGAGACCCAGTACTTC. This translates into CSARVEAGGQETQYF.

This clonotype was picked up many times. CDR3 sequence: CSARGSFATEAFF. The CDR3 DNA sequence: TGCAGTGCTAGAGGGTCCTTTGCCACTGAAGCTTTCTTT. The rearrangement links TRBV20-1 to TRBJ1-1; D remains ambiguous. Germline V gene sequence: CDR1 DFQATT, CDR2 SNEGSKA (reference sequence). V shed 1 base and J shed 4 bases, with 10 bases lying between them. The CDR3 totals 13 residues.

CDR3 sequence reads: CATRPGQSNTGELFF. The CDR3 DNA follows: TGTGCCACCAGACCGGGACAGTCGAACACCGGGGAGCTGTTTTTT. The chain recombines TRBV24-1 with TRBJ2-2, with 7 bases aligning to TRBD1. CDR1 and CDR2 from the germline V gene are KGHDR and SFDVKD. With V trimmed by 7 bases and J by 0 bases, 4 bases remained unmatched. This CDR3 is 15 amino acids long.

The V call is TRBV6-5, the J call TRBJ1-5, with D possibly matching TRBD1 (5 bases). Per the germline V gene, CDR1 is MNHEY and CDR2 is SVGAGI. There are 19 residues in the CDR3. The V gene lost 5 bases and the J gene lost 2 bases, with 25 bases spanning the gap. The CDR3 protein is CASSAPDGGGRLGNQPQHF. The CDR3 DNA is TGTGCCAGCAGTGCACCTGACGGGGGAGGACGGCTGGGCAATCAGCCCCAGCATTTT.

The chain is built from TRBV10-3 and TRBJ2-5; 8 positions match TRBD1. The ends lost 10 bases at V and 2 bases at J; junction bases unmatched: 15. CDR1 and CDR2 from the germline V gene are ENHRY and SYGVKD. This CDR3 is built from 16 residues. The DNA for the CDR3 is TGTGCCAGCAGCCCTCAACCAAGACAGGGGCAAGAGACCCAGTACTTC. This gives the protein CASSPQPRQGQETQYF.

This clonotype was seen only once. The chain has TRBV5-1 and TRBJ2-5; no clear D gene. Germline loops: CDR1 SGHRS, CDR2 YFSETQ. This CDR3 is built from 15 residues. V lost 4 bases to trimming and J lost 1 base, with 14 bases between them. CDR3 loop: CASSPGPTFQETQYF. CDR3 nucleotide sequence: TGCGCCAGCAGCCCCGGGCCAACCTTCCAAGAGACCCAGTACTTC.

In its sample, this clonotype was seen many times. The chain couples TRBV5-1 to TRBJ2-2; 7 bases fit TRBD1. The length of the CDR3 is 15 residues. V shed 3 bases, J shed 2 bases, and the junction held 4 bases outside the gene matches. Germline CDR1 SGHRS, CDR2 YFSETQ. The CDR3 sequence is CASSYRQGNTGELFF. CDR3 sequence (DNA): TGCGCCAGCAGCTACCGACAGGGAAACACCGGGGAGCTGTTTTTT.

This clonotype was observed many times. V and J are TRBV7-2 and TRBJ1-6; 9 positions match TRBD1. The junction had 8 bases not matched to a gene; V was cut back by 6 bases and J by 11 bases. From germline, CDR1 is SGHTA and CDR2 FQGNSA. The CDR3 has 14 residues. DNA for the CDR3: TGTGCCAGCAGTCCTGGACAGGGGAATCCACCCCTCCACTTT. Translation gives CASSPGQGNPPLHF.

Many counts were recorded for this clonotype. V is TRBV20-1 and J is TRBJ1-2; 9 bases are a match to TRBD1. This CDR3 comprises 13 residues. Trimming cost V 6 bases and J 2 bases; bases outside gene matches: 4. The germline V gene encodes CDR1 DFQATT and CDR2 SNEGSKA (reference sequence). The CDR3 region is CSAVDRGNYGYTF. The CDR3 DNA reads as TGCAGTGCCGTAGACAGGGGGAACTATGGCTACACCTTC.

This clonotype was picked up many times. The chain combines TRBV7-9 with TRBJ1-1, with TRBD1 matching 8 bases. CDR1 is SEHNR and CDR2 is FQNEAQ in the germline V gene (reference sequence). J lost 1 base, V lost 7 bases, and 2 bases had no gene match. The CDR3 length is 13 residues. CDR3 region: CASTGTGNTEAFF. In DNA, the CDR3 is TGTGCCAGCACTGGGACAGGGAACACTGAAGCTTTCTTT.

This clonotype was counted only a few times. The chain couples TRBV25-1 to TRBJ2-3; TRBD2 agrees at 7 bases. The trim removed 8 bases at V and 0 bases at J, leaving 11 bases unmatched. Germline-derived CDR1 and CDR2 are MGHDK and SYGVNS. This CDR3 has 16 residues. The CDR3 DNA reads TGTGCCAGCGTTGATGGAGCTAGCGGCAGCACAGATACGCAGTATTTT. This encodes CASVDGASGSTDTQYF.

This clonotype was seen ten or more times. V and J are TRBV6-2 or TRBV6-3 and TRBJ2-5; D may match TRBD1 or TRBD2 (5 bases each). Trimming removed 6 bases from V and 5 bases from J, with 19 bases in between. The CDR3 spans 15 residues. From germline, CDR1 is MNHEY and CDR2 SVGEGT. In nucleotides, the CDR3 is TGTGCCAGCAGACCGCCTCCGGGACGGAGGGAGACCCAGTACTTC. It codes for CASRPPPGRRETQYF.

This clonotype occurred once. This may come from a read error, since a much larger clone is one base off. The chain links TRBV10-3 to TRBJ1-5; D is unresolved. Per the germline V gene, CDR1 is ENHRY and CDR2 is SYGVKD. CDR3 size: 16 residues. Trimming took 6 bases from V and 1 from J, leaving 16 bases between them. CDR3 in amino acids: CAIRYSTGQSNQPQHF. CDR3 bases: TGTGCCATCAGGTACAGTACGGGTCAGAGCAATCAGCCCCAGCATTTT.

This clonotype is a singleton in its sample. The chain couples TRBV20-1 to TRBJ2-6; TRBD2 is a possible D gene (6 bases). Germline V gives CDR1 DFQATT, CDR2 SNEGSKA (reference sequence). The CDR3 spans 16 residues. Between the trimmed V and J ends, which lost 6 bases and 5 bases, there was a span of 20 bases. CDR3 coding DNA: TGCAGTGCCCGCAGCGGACGGGGGTACCGGGCCAACGTCCTGACTTTC. As protein: CSARSGRGYRANVLTF.

In regard to this clonotype: In this CDR3 the conserved last residue, phenylalanine or tryptophan, is missing, so a read error is likely. The chain uses TRBV3-1 and TRBJ1-2, with D possibly being TRBD1 (6 bases). Germline values: CDR1 LGHDT, CDR2 YNNKEL (reference sequence). There are 16 residues in the CDR3. Trimming took 0 bases from V and 4 from J, leaving 15 bases between them. This CDR3 is CASSQEGGATIYGYTV. Here the CDR3 DNA reads TGTGCCAGCAGCCAAGAAGGGGGGGCCACTATCTATGGCTACACCGTC.

The rearrangement joins TRBV4-1 to TRBJ2-5, with no clear D. Germline assignment: CDR1 MGHRA and CDR2 YSYEKL. V lost 2 bases to trimming and J lost 5 bases, with 9 bases between them. The CDR3 totals 13 residues. The CDR3 region has the DNA TGCGCCAGCAGCCAACCTGGGCGGGAGACCCAGTACTTC. Its protein is CASSQPGRETQYF.

V gene TRBV28 combines with J gene TRBJ1-1; the D is unclear. Trimming took 6 bases from V and 1 from J, leaving 6 bases between them. The CDR3 is 12 amino acids. Germline V gene data show CDR1 as MDHEN and CDR2 as SYDVKM. DNA of the CDR3: TGTGCCAGCAGACAGCCGAACACTGAAGCTTTCTTT. Its protein product is CASRQPNTEAFF.

A single count supports this clonotype. V and J are TRBV7-3 and TRBJ1-1; the D is unclear. The CDR3 spans 13 residues. In germline, CDR1 is SGHTA, CDR2 FQGTGA. V lost 5 bases and J 0 bases, leaving 7 bases between the germline ends. DNA of the CDR3: TGTGCCAGCAGCCGCATTCTGAACACTGAAGCTTTCTTT. As protein: CASSRILNTEAFF.

The chain carries TRBV20-1 and TRBJ2-7, with D perhaps matching TRBD2 (6 bases). The germline V gene encodes CDR1 DFQATT and CDR2 SNEGSKA (reference sequence). The CDR3 has 11 residues. Written as DNA, the CDR3 is TGCAGCCCTAGCGCGATCTACGAGCAGTACTTC. Amino acid sequence: CSPSAIYEQYF.

This clonotype was seen repeatedly, ten times or more. The chain has TRBV19 and TRBJ1-5; the D is unclear. The V gene lost 5 bases and the J gene lost 0 bases, with 11 bases spanning the gap. Per the germline V gene, CDR1 is LNHDA and CDR2 is SQIVND (reference sequence). CDR3 size: 15 residues. The CDR3 loop is CASSYFQFSNQPQHF. In DNA, the CDR3 is TGTGCCAGTAGTTACTTCCAGTTTAGCAATCAGCCCCAGCATTTT.

The chain is built from TRBV11-2 and TRBJ1-4; 7 bases are a match to TRBD1. CDR1 and CDR2 from the germline V gene are SGHAT and FQNNGV. The CDR3 spans 15 residues. The trim removed 6 bases at V and 3 bases at J, leaving 7 bases unmatched. Here the CDR3 reads CASSLLGQSNEKLFF. The CDR3 DNA reads TGTGCCAGCAGTCTTTTGGGACAGTCTAATGAAAAACTGTTTTTT.

On this clonotype itself: This could be a read error, since a much larger clone is one nucleotide away. The CDR3 loop is CAGSEVSLYQPQHF. CDR3 DNA: TGTGCCGGCAGTGAAGTTTCCCTTTATCAGCCCCAGCATTTT. This sequence joins TRBV6-1 and TRBJ1-5, with D unresolved. The germline V gene has CDR1 MNHNS and CDR2 SASEGT. The CDR3 consists of 14 residues.

This clonotype was seen repeatedly, ten times or more. The V and J genes are TRBV6-6 and TRBJ1-5; D uncertain. The CDR3 extends over 13 amino acids. The germline gives CDR1 MNHNY, CDR2 SVGAGI (reference sequence). Trimming took off 8 bases at V and 4 bases at J, with 12 bases between the two ends. The CDR3: CASGYGSNQPQHF. The CDR3 DNA reads as TGTGCCAGCGGATACGGGAGTAATCAGCCCCAGCATTTT.

This clonotype was picked up many times. The chain employs TRBV11-2 and TRBJ2-7; D not certain. CDR3 length equals 14 residues. The V gene lost 1 base and the J gene lost 1 base, with 8 bases spanning the gap. Germline CDR1 is SGHAT and CDR2 is FQNNGV. CDR3 coding DNA: TGTGCCAGCAGCTTAGTCTTGGGGTCCTACGAGCAGTACTTC. It yields the protein CASSLVLGSYEQYF.

Many counts were recorded for this clonotype. The rearrangement uses TRBV7-9 and TRBJ2-7, with 7 bases aligning to TRBD1. The CDR3 has 16 amino acids. V shed 4 bases and J 6 bases; nucleotides not matched to a gene: 15. Germline lookup yields CDR1 SEHNR and CDR2 FQNEAQ (reference sequence). The CDR3 coding sequence is TGTGCCAGCAGCTCAGGGGCCGAGACAGGGAGTTTCGAGCAGTACTTC. Its translation: CASSSGAETGSFEQYF.

The table lists this clonotype with many counts. The chain combines TRBV5-4 with TRBJ2-2; TRBD1 agrees at 7 bases. This CDR3 is 16 amino acids long. The germline gives CDR1 SGHNT, CDR2 YYREEE (reference sequence). With 3 bases clipped from V and 4 bases from J, the junction kept 9 bases outside the gene matches. The CDR3, as DNA: TGTGCCAGCAGCTCAGGGGTGGGGACAGCCACCGGGGAGCTGTTTTTT. It codes for CASSSGVGTATGELFF.